This TCR beta chain was captured in a study of T cell responses to AZD1222 COVID-19 vaccine. Notes on the study in general: Repertoires were sampled only after the peak T cell response. Vaccine-associated CD4 TCRs ranged over spike, dominating at 160-218 and 743-854.

With regard to this clone: Its antigen is undetermined.

TCRdb's copy holds only in-frame clones and misses some; the assay was immunoSEQ multiplex PCR. The sample has approximately 150,000 clones, about 86% seen once. Both about-4-week and about-12-week second-dose recipients were combined. This sample comprised peripheral blood, obtained 28 days after the second AZD1222 dose. The sequence was collected from an adult who received the AZD1222 COVID-19 vaccine.

The CDR3 is CASSPWGLSSYEQYF. The CDR3 nucleotides read TGTGCCAGCAGCCCTTGGGGCCTCTCCTCCTACGAGCAGTACTTC. The rearrangement links TRBV27 to TRBJ2-7; D is perhaps TRBD1 (5 bases). V was cut by 6 bases and J by 0 bases, with 15 bases left in between. Per germline, CDR1 MNHEY and CDR2 SMNVEV (reference sequence). The CDR3 runs 15 residues.